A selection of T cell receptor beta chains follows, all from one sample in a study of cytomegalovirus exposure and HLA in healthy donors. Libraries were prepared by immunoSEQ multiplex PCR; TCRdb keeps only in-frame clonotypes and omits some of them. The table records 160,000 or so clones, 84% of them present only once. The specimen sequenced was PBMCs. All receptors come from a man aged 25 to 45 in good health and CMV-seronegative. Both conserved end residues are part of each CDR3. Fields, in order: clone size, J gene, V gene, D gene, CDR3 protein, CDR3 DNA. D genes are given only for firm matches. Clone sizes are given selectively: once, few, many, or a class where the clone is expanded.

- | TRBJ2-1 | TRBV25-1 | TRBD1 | CASSEYGTGFHEQFF | TGTGCCAGCAGTGAATACGGGACAGGGTTCCATGAGCAGTTCTTC
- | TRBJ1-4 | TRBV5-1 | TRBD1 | CASSLEGGGGEKLFF | TGCGCCAGCAGCTTGGAAGGGGGCGGAGGTGAAAAACTGTTTTTT
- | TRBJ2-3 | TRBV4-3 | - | CASSRGPSDTQYF | TGCGCCAGCAGCCGTGGGCCCTCTGATACGCAGTATTTT
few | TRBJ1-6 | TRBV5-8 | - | CASSLPTGSNSPLHF | TGTGCCAGCAGCCTCCCAACAGGGAGTAATTCACCCCTCCACTTT
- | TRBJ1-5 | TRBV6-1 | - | CASSLLRQNNQPQHF | TGTGCCAGCAGCCTGCTGAGACAAAACAATCAGCCCCAGCATTTT
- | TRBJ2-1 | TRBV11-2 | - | CASSLAASREQFF | TGTGCCAGCAGCTTAGCAGCCAGCAGGGAGCAGTTCTTC
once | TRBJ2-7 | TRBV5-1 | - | CASSLGSKTSVYSSYEQYF | TGCGCCAGCAGCTTGGGATCAAAGACCAGTGTTTACAGCTCCTACGAGCAGTACTTC
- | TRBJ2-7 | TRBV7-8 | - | CASSYPGAVPIYEQYF | TGTGCCAGCAGCTATCCAGGGGCCGTACCGATCTACGAGCAGTACTTC
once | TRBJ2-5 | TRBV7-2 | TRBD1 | CASSGSGTATGTQYF | TGTGCCAGCAGCGGATCCGGGACAGCCACTGGGACCCAGTACTTC
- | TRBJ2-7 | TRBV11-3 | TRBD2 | CASSLDSGGEEEQYF | TGTGCCAGCAGCTTAGATAGCGGGGGGGAAGAGGAGCAGTACTTC
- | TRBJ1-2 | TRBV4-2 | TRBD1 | CASSQTGDNYGYTF | TGTGCCAGCAGCCAAACAGGGGACAACTATGGCTACACCTTC
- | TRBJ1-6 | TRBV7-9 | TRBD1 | CASRLTGVGSPLHF | TGTGCCAGCAGATTGACAGGGGTAGGTTCACCCCTCCACTTT
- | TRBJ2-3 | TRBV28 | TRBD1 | CASSPTHDRASTDTQYF | TGTGCCAGCAGCCCAACTCATGACAGGGCTAGCACAGATACGCAGTATTTT
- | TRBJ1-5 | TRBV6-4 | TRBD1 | CASSRQGGCNQPQHF | TGTGCCAGCAGCCGACAGGGAGGCTGCAATCAGCCCCAGCATTTT
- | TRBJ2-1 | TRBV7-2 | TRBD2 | CASSPSAGGPGSNNEQFF | TGTGCCAGCAGCCCCAGTGCGGGAGGGCCGGGGTCGAACAATGAGCAGTTCTTC
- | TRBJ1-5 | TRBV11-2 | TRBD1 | CASSLAGGNQPQHF | TGTGCCAGCAGCTTAGCAGGGGGTAATCAGCCCCAGCATTTT
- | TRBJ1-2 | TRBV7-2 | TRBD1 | CASSLALAGGFGYTF | TGTGCCAGCAGCTTAGCGTTGGCAGGGGGCTTTGGCTACACCTTC
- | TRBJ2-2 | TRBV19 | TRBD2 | CASSKRGGLTGELFF | TGTGCCAGTAGTAAGCGGGGGGGGCTCACCGGGGAGCTGTTTTTT
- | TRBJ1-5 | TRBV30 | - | CAWASTGIHQPQHF | TGTGCCTGGGCATCGACAGGAATACATCAGCCCCAGCATTTT
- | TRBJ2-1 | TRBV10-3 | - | CAISRGAGYNEQFF | TGTGCCATCTCACGGGGGGCGGGTTACAATGAGCAGTTCTTC
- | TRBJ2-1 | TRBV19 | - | CASSIPRKSSYNEQFF | TGTGCCAGTAGCATCCCACGCAAGAGCTCCTACAATGAGCAGTTCTTC
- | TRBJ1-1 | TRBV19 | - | CASSRGEYEAFF | TGTGCCAGTAGTAGGGGAGAATATGAAGCTTTCTTT
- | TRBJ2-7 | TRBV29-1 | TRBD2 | CSVLIPSGSDEQYF | TGCAGCGTCTTGATCCCTAGCGGGAGTGACGAGCAGTACTTC
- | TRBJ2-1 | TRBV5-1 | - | CASSLGTNSYNEQFF | TGCGCCAGCAGCTTGGGGACTAACTCCTACAATGAGCAGTTCTTC
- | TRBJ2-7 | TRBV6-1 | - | CASSESQGPWGEQYF | TGTGCCAGCAGTGAATCCCAGGGCCCCTGGGGTGAGCAGTACTTC
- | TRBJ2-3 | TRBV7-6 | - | CASSSSSDTQYF | TGTGCCAGCAGCTCTTCCTCAGATACGCAGTATTTT
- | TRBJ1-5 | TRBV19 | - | CASTERGWRNQPQHF | TGTGCCAGTACCGAGAGGGGGTGGCGCAATCAGCCCCAGCATTTT
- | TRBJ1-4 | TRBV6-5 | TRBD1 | CASSYGQGDEKLFF | TGTGCCAGCAGTTACGGGCAGGGGGATGAAAAACTGTTTTTT
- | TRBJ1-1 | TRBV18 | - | CASSPGGNTEAFF | TGTGCCAGCTCACCGGGGGGTAACACTGAAGCTTTCTTT
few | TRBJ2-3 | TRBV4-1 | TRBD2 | CASSQVGLAGRTDTQYF | TGCGCCAGCAGCCAAGTGGGCCTAGCGGGCCGCACAGATACGCAGTATTTT
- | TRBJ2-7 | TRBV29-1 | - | CSVITAYEQYF | TGCAGCGTTATCACAGCCTACGAGCAGTACTTC
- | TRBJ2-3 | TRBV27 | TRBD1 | CASKRGQTSTDTQYF | TGTGCCAGCAAGAGGGGGCAGACTAGCACAGATACGCAGTATTTT
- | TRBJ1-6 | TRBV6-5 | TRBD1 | CASSPQGFNDSPLHF | TGTGCCAGCAGTCCACAGGGGTTCAACGATTCACCCCTCCACTTT
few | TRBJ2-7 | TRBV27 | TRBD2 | CASSLLGLAGTSTYF | TGTGCCAGCAGTTTACTCGGACTAGCGGGGACGAGTACATACTTC
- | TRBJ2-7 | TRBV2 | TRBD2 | CASINSGGAYEQYF | TGTGCCAGCATTAATAGCGGGGGAGCTTACGAGCAGTACTTC
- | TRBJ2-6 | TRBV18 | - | CASSPLISGANVLTF | TGTGCCAGCTCACCACTCATCTCTGGGGCCAACGTCCTGACTTTC
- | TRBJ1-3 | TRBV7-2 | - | CASSLVGTNSGNTIYF | TGTGCCAGCAGCTTAGTCGGGACAAACTCTGGAAACACCATATATTTT
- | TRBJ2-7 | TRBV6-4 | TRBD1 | CASSGIRDRGCEQYF | TGTGCCAGCAGTGGCATCCGGGACAGGGGTTGCGAGCAGTACTTC
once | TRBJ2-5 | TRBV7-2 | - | CASTHPPGLSQETQYF | TGTGCCAGCACTCATCCCCCGGGACTTTCACAAGAGACCCAGTACTTC
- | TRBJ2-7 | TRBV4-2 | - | CASSQDLRGQFQGYEQYF | TGTGCCAGCAGCCAAGATCTTCGCGGACAGTTTCAAGGATACGAGCAGTACTTC
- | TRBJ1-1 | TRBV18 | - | CASNGQMNTEAFF | TGTGCCAGCAACGGACAGATGAACACTGAAGCTTTCTTT
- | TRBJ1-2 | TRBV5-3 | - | CARSITLQQNYGYTF | TGTGCCAGAAGCATAACCTTACAGCAGAACTATGGCTACACCTTC
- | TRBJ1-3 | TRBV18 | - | CASSPREQGGNTIYF | TGTGCCAGCTCACCACGGGAACAGGGAGGAAACACCATATATTTT
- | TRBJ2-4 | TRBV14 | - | CASSQTGFPKNIQYF | TGTGCCAGCAGCCAGACAGGATTCCCCAAAAACATTCAGTACTTC
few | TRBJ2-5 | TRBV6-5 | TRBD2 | CASSFSGTSGQETQYF | TGTGCCAGCAGTTTTTCCGGGACTAGCGGCCAAGAGACCCAGTACTTC
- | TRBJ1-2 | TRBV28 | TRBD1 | CASSTPDRDYGYTF | TGTGCCAGCAGTACCCCGGACAGGGACTATGGCTACACCTTC
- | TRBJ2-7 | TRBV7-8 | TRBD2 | CASAIAGDTQSYEQYF | TGTGCCAGCGCCATAGCGGGGGACACCCAATCCTACGAGCAGTACTTC
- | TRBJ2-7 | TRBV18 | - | CASSPARSYEQYF | TGTGCCAGCTCACCAGCGCGGAGCTACGAGCAGTACTTC
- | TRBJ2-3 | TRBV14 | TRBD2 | CASSLVSGSGVLRNTDTQYF | TGTGCCAGCAGCCTAGTTAGCGGTAGCGGGGTCCTCAGAAACACAGATACGCAGTATTTT